This T cell receptor (beta chain) was observed in a study of T cell responses to AZD1222 COVID-19 vaccine. Profiling relied on immunoSEQ multiplex PCR, and the TCRdb table lists in-frame clones only, not all of them. The sample consists of about 110,000 clones, 86% of them appearing once. The CDR3 has 14 amino acids. J gave up 3 bases and V 5 bases, and 4 bases lay outside the gene matches. In germline, CDR1 is MNHEY, CDR2 SMNVEV (reference sequence). The input for sequencing was peripheral blood, taken on day 0 of AZD1222 vaccination. The clonotype was recovered from an adult in good health. The J gene is TRBJ2-7, the V gene TRBV27, with 10 positions matching TRBD1. The CDR3 sequence is CASSRQGADYEQYF. The DNA of the CDR3 is TGTGCCAGCAGTCGACAGGGGGCGGACTACGAGCAGTACTTC.